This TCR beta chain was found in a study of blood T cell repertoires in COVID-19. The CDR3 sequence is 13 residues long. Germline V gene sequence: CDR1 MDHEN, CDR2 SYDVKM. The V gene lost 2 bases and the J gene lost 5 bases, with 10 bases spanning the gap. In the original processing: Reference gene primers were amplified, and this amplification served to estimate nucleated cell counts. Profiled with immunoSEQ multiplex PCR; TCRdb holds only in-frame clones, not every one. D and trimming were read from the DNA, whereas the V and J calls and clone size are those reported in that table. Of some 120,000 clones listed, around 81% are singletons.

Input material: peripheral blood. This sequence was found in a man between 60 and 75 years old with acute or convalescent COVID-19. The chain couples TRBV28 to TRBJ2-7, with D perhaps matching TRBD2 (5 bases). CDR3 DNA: TGTGCCAGCAGTTTAGAGGGTATGGACGAGCAGTACTTC. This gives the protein CASSLEGMDEQYF. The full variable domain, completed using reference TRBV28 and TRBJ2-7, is DVKVTQSSRYLVKRTGEKVFLECVQDMDHENMFWYRQDPGLGLRLIYFSYDVKMKEKGDIPEGYSVSREKKERFSLILESASTNQTSMYLCASSLEGMDEQYFGPGTRLTVT.